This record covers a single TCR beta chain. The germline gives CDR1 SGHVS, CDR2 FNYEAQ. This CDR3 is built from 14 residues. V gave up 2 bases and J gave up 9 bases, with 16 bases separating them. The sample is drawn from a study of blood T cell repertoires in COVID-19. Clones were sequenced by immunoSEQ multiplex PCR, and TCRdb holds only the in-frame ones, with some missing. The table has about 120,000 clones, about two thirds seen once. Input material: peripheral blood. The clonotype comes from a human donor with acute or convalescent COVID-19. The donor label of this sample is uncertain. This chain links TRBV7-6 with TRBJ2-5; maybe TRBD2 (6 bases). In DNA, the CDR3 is TGTGCCAGCAGCTTACCCGGGAGAACGGGGCCCCAGTACTTC. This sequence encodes CASSLPGRTGPQYF.